This is a list of T cell receptor beta chains from one sample in a study of cytomegalovirus exposure and HLA in healthy donors. The assay was immunoSEQ multiplex PCR, and TCRdb's table has in-frame clones only and misses some. This sample's table has under 100,000 clones. Sequencing used PBMCs. These receptors came from a man aged 25-45 years in good health and CMV-seronegative. CDR3s include the opening cysteine and the closing phenylalanine or tryptophan. A D gene is named only where the DNA matches it firmly.

>NA|TRBV9|TRBJ2-3
CASSVGWTPRTDTQYF
>NA|TRBV11-2|TRBJ1-3
CASSTIRGSFSGNTIYF
>TRBD2|TRBV30|TRBJ2-3
CAWSVAGSQTDTQYF
>NA|TRBV9|TRBJ2-7
CASSPRGNTYEQYF
>TRBD1|TRBV28|TRBJ1-1
CASSKLGQIMNTEAFF
>NA|TRBV2|TRBJ1-5
CASRGEAQPQHF
>NA|TRBV6-1|TRBJ2-7
CASILPGPPYEQYF
>NA|TRBV11-2|TRBJ2-7
CASSLERPRDSYEQYF
>NA|TRBV7-9|TRBJ1-2
CASETGISSYGYTF
>NA|TRBV2|TRBJ1-5
CASSEWGFNQPQHF
>TRBD2|TRBV9|TRBJ2-3
CASSVGVGGAPDTQYF
>NA|TRBV2|TRBJ1-2
CASSADTYGYTF
>TRBD2|TRBV25-1|TRBJ2-5
CASSAPGTSGGRTQYF
>TRBD2|TRBV18|TRBJ2-7
CASSPSKGLAGAYEQYF
>NA|TRBV6-5|TRBJ1-1
CASRLPGQNTEAFF
>TRBD2|TRBV19|TRBJ2-2
CASSIGTSGRGWNTGELFF
>TRBD2|TRBV5-8|TRBJ2-2
CASSPWTSGGTGELFF
>TRBD1|TRBV6-1|TRBJ1-2
CASSPWPGQGIRYTF
>TRBD2|TRBV5-1|TRBJ2-5
CASTGGIPQETQYF
>NA|TRBV7-2|TRBJ1-1
CASALVKMNTEAFF
>TRBD1|TRBV4-2|TRBJ2-7
CASSQQQGARDSYEQYF
>TRBD1|TRBV2|TRBJ2-7
CASIRGRHEQYF
>NA|TRBV19|TRBJ2-7
CASSMRVTLNEQYF
>TRBD1|TRBV18|TRBJ1-6
CASSTGLRTPLHF
>NA|TRBV4-1|TRBJ2-5
CASSQDGEVGQETQYF
>NA|TRBV7-9|TRBJ1-1
CASSWGGNAEAFF
>TRBD1|TRBV4-1|TRBJ2-7
CASSPHPSGQSSYEQYF
>TRBD2|TRBV5-1|TRBJ2-2
CASSRTSGEHTGELFF
>TRBD1|TRBV5-1|TRBJ2-7
CASSSRTGRKQYF
>TRBD1|TRBV7-8|TRBJ1-3
CASSLTGAGNTIYF
>TRBD1|TRBV29-1|TRBJ1-1
CSADQTGIKAFF
>NA|TRBV6-1|TRBJ2-6
CASSEASGANVLTF
>TRBD1|TRBV27|TRBJ2-7
CASSPGQGFHEQYF
>TRBD2|TRBV7-9|TRBJ2-2
CASSPGTSGRNTGELFF
>TRBD2|TRBV29-1|TRBJ2-1
CSVASGTSGFNEQFF
>NA|TRBV9|TRBJ2-3
CASSVAGGVVADTQYF
>TRBD1|TRBV10-3|TRBJ1-1
CAIRARTGDTEAFF
>NA|TRBV4-3|TRBJ1-2
CASRRERQSFYGYTF
>TRBD2|TRBV18|TRBJ2-5
CASSKGLAASQETQYF
>NA|TRBV5-6|TRBJ1-1
CASSLDTGSTEAFF
>NA|TRBV6-5|TRBJ2-1
CASSRAGNEQFF
>TRBD1|TRBV11-2|TRBJ2-7
CASSPDRGEQYF
>TRBD1|TRBV7-9|TRBJ2-3
CASSLRGGETDTQYF
>NA|TRBV25-1|TRBJ1-3
CASSSQISGNTIYF
>NA|TRBV5-4|TRBJ2-5
CASRSPGETQYF
>TRBD1|TRBV5-1|TRBJ1-1
CASSFTGAMHTEAFF
>TRBD2|TRBV19|TRBJ2-3
CASSDIGTRLSDTQYF
>TRBD2|TRBV6-5|TRBJ2-3
CASSPRAGSTDTQYF
>TRBD2|TRBV4-3|TRBJ2-1
CASSQDLAGGFSYNEQFF
>TRBD2|TRBV5-6|TRBJ2-7
CASSLVGFGSGKNYEQYF
>TRBD2|TRBV27|TRBJ2-3
CASSLVGTSVSTDTQYF
>NA|TRBV19|TRBJ1-5
CASSTRSGVGQPQHF
>TRBD1|TRBV19|TRBJ1-1
CASTEGAGGHLTEAFF
>TRBD1|TRBV5-4|TRBJ2-7
CASSKGAGSYEQYF
>NA|TRBV19|TRBJ2-1
CASSIRGFGNEQFF
>NA|TRBV11-3|TRBJ2-3
CASSPAEATDTQYF
>NA|TRBV6-1|TRBJ2-7
CASSEVADSYEQYF
>TRBD2|TRBV7-2|TRBJ2-3
CASSLLAGADTQYF
>TRBD1|TRBV10-1|TRBJ1-1
CASSGPRDRGPDGTEAFF
>TRBD1|TRBV15|TRBJ1-5
CATSFRQGAGQPQHF